These 21 T cell receptor beta chains were sequenced from one sample in a study of blood T cell repertoires in COVID-19. Method: immunoSEQ multiplex PCR; TCRdb's copy keeps in-frame clones and lacks some. The table lists approximately 300,000 clones, roughly 89% of them singletons. The sequenced material came from peripheral blood. These TCRs come from a man aged 35-49 years with acute or convalescent COVID-19.

The chain is built from TRBV6-5 and TRBJ1-3; no firm D call. The CDR3 runs to 15 residues. Germline V gives CDR1 MNHEY, CDR2 SVGAGI. Trimming left V 4 bases short and J 0 bases short, with 10 bases between. The CDR3 nucleotides read TGTGCCAGCAGTTCTACGGGGTTCTCTGGAAACACCATATATTTT. Amino acid sequence: CASSSTGFSGNTIYF.

This clone was found once. The chain joins TRBV24-1 to TRBJ2-1, with no clear D. V was cut by 1 base and J by 7 bases, with 7 bases left in between. The germline gives CDR1 KGHDR, CDR2 SFDVKD. CDR3 length equals 13 residues. The CDR3 here is CATSDLGDNEQFF. CDR3 bases: TGTGCCACCAGTGATTTAGGAGATAATGAGCAGTTCTTC.

Only a few counts were recorded for this clone. In DNA form, the CDR3 reads TGCGCCAGCAGTCAGGGGGCGAAGAATTCACCCCTCCACTTT. Residues: CASSQGAKNSPLHF. This rearrangement joins TRBV10-1 to TRBJ1-6; 8 bases match TRBD1. Germline V gives CDR1 WNHNN, CDR2 SYGVQD (reference sequence). The CDR3 sequence is 14 residues long. V gave up 5 bases and J gave up 7 bases; unmatched junction bases: 4.

The rearrangement joins TRBV18 to TRBJ1-6; no definite D call. The ends were cut back, 6 bases at V and 5 bases at J, with 8 bases in the middle. CDR1 KGHSH and CDR2 LQKENI come from the germline V gene. This CDR3 has 13 residues. CDR3 bases: TGTGCCAGCTCTGACATCGATAATTCACCCCTCCACTTT. Encoded protein: CASSDIDNSPLHF.

This chain uses TRBV7-6 with TRBJ1-1, with 7 nucleotides matching TRBD1. The CDR3 spans 16 residues. Germline V gene data show CDR1 as SGHVS and CDR2 as FNYEAQ. The V segment lost 0 bases and the J segment 6 bases; nucleotides outside the gene matches: 10. CDR3: CASSLAVLGGSAEAFF. The CDR3 nucleotides read TGTGCCAGCAGCTTAGCGGTTTTAGGGGGCTCGGCTGAAGCTTTCTTT.

This clone came up once. The V gene is TRBV5-1, the J gene TRBJ1-3; D may be TRBD1 (6 bases). Germline CDR1 reads SGHRS; CDR2 reads YFSETQ. V was pared by 6 bases and J by 1 base, with 14 bases between. CDR3 length equals 15 residues. As DNA, the CDR3 is TGCGCCAGCACCCTAGGGGGGGCTTCTGGAAACACCATATATTTT. Its translation: CASTLGGASGNTIYF.

The chain links TRBV6-5 to TRBJ2-2, with D possibly being TRBD1 (7 bases). Germline CDR1 MNHEY, CDR2 SVGAGI. The V and J ends lost 7 bases and 5 bases respectively, with 17 bases between them. CDR3 length equals 15 residues. CDR3 coding DNA: TGTGCCAGCAAATCGCCAGGGGGGCAGACCGGGGAGCTGTTTTTT. Translation gives CASKSPGGQTGELFF.

This sequence joins TRBV5-1 and TRBJ2-3; TRBD2 matches at 12 bases. Per the germline V gene, CDR1 is SGHRS and CDR2 is YFSETQ. The CDR3 sequence is 17 residues long. The V gene end was trimmed by 4 bases and the J gene end by 5 bases; junction bases not matched to a gene: 11. The CDR3 coding sequence is TGCGCCAGCAGCCCCGGGCCTAGCGGGGGGGCCGGAGATACGCAGTATTTT. Translation gives CASSPGPSGGAGDTQYF.

As for this clone: As the CDR3 is not closed by the conserved phenylalanine or tryptophan, this likely results from a read error. The DNA is left out, because the CDR3 cannot be placed on it with certainty; the CDR3 is given as TCRdb lists it. CDR3 residues: CASSSTWGVPSL. The chain has TRBV5-6 and TRBJ2-7; the D call in the table, TRBD2, was not verified against the DNA. Ends included, the CDR3 has 12 residues. The germline V gene encodes CDR1 SGHDT and CDR2 YYEEEE.

The V gene is TRBV10-3, the J gene TRBJ2-3, with 13 bases identical to TRBD2. With V trimmed by 8 bases and J by 2 bases, 7 bases remained unmatched. Germline lookup yields CDR1 ENHRY and CDR2 SYGVKD. CDR3 length equals 16 residues. In DNA form, the CDR3 reads TGTGCCATCGATCGACTAGCGGGGGGATCCACAGATACGCAGTATTTT. Its protein product is CAIDRLAGGSTDTQYF.

This clone was observed once. This chain uses TRBV24-1 with TRBJ2-1; 7 positions match TRBD1. The CDR3 spans 11 residues. The V and J ends lost 9 bases and 9 bases, in that order; junction bases with no gene match: 4. Germline V gene lookup returns CDR1 KGHDR and CDR2 SFDVKD. CDR3 loop: CATEGQAEQFF. For the CDR3, the DNA is TGTGCCACCGAAGGACAGGCTGAGCAGTTCTTC.

This chain connects TRBV27 to TRBJ2-1, with TRBD2 matching 12 bases. Germline values: CDR1 MNHEY, CDR2 SMNVEV (reference sequence). CDR3 length: 17 residues. The V and J ends lost 4 bases and 3 bases, in that order; junction bases with no gene match: 7. CDR3 bases: TGTGCCAGCAGTTCGCCCGGACTAGCGGGGTTCTACAATGAGCAGTTCTTC. Amino acid sequence: CASSSPGLAGFYNEQFF.

The J gene is TRBJ2-1, the V gene TRBV25-1; D is ambiguous. V shed 4 bases and J shed 6 bases, with 13 bases lying between them. The CDR3 has 14 residues. Per the germline V gene, CDR1 is MGHDK and CDR2 is SYGVNS. The CDR3 nucleotides are TGTGCCAGCAGTGTATCCTTAGGCGGCAATGAGCAGTTCTTC. Its protein is CASSVSLGGNEQFF. The variable domain in full, with the rest retrieved from reference TRBV25-1 and TRBJ2-1, is EADIYQTPRYLVIGTGKKITLECSQTMGHDKMYWYQQDPGMELHLIHYSYGVNSTEKGDLSSESTVSRIRTEHFPLTLESARPSHTSQYLCASSVSLGGNEQFFGPGTRLTVL.

The chain links TRBV5-4 to TRBJ2-7, with D possibly TRBD1 on 6 matching bases. V was cut by 4 bases and J by 1 base, with 15 bases left in between. The germline CDR1 and CDR2 sequences are SGHNT and YYREEE (reference sequence). This CDR3 contains 15 residues. CDR3 in amino acids: CASSKSGTPSYEQYF. Written as DNA, the CDR3 is TGTGCCAGCAGCAAATCCGGGACACCATCCTACGAGCAGTACTTC.

Concerning this clone: The junction does not match germline at one end; this may be a read error. The chain employs TRBV6-6 and TRBJ1-2, with TRBD1 as a possible D gene (6 bases). Germline loops: CDR1 MNHNY, CDR2 SVGAGI (reference sequence). The CDR3 contains 14 residues. CDR3 sequence reads: CASSGWGPNYGYTF. The CDR3 region has the DNA TGTGCCAGCAGTGGGTGGGGGCCTAATTATGGCTACACCTTC.

The V and J genes are TRBV2 and TRBJ2-7, with D possibly being TRBD2 (5 bases). This CDR3 comprises 11 residues. V was cut by 9 bases and J by 7 bases, with 13 bases left in between. In germline, CDR1 is SNHLY, CDR2 FYNNEI. In nucleotides, the CDR3 is TGTGCCAGTGGCGGGCACGAAGAGCAGTACTTC. Its translation: CASGGHEEQYF.

The rearrangement uses TRBV3-1 (or the pseudogene TRBV3-2) and TRBJ1-1; unclear D gene. Germline V CDR1 and CDR2: LGHDT, YNNKEL (reference sequence). CDR3 length equals 13 residues. The ends were cut back, 5 bases at V and 1 base at J, with 8 bases in the middle. The CDR3: CASSTPGNTEAFF. The CDR3 DNA follows: TGTGCCAGCAGCACGCCCGGGAACACTGAAGCTTTCTTT.

The chain is built from TRBV7-9 and TRBJ1-3; D is perhaps TRBD1 (6 bases). CDR3 size: 17 residues. V was clipped by 0 bases and J by 0 bases, with 12 bases between them. Germline V gene sequence: CDR1 SEHNR, CDR2 FQNEAQ (reference sequence). The CDR3 region is CASSLAPRTDSGNTIYF. In DNA form, the CDR3 reads TGTGCCAGCAGCTTAGCCCCTAGGACAGACTCTGGAAACACCATATATTTT. Based on the CDR3 plus reference TRBV7-9 and TRBJ1-3, the full variable domain is DTGVSQNPRHKITKRGQNVTFRCDPISEHNRLYWYRQTLGQGPEFLTYFQNEAQLEKSRLLSDRFSAERPKGSFSTLEIQRTEQGDSAMYLCASSLAPRTDSGNTIYFGEGSWLTVV.

The count of this clone is one. CDR3 bases: TGTGCCAGCACCTCTGGCGGGGACAGTTCACCCCTCCACTTT. Residues: CASTSGGDSSPLHF. The chain joins TRBV27 to TRBJ1-6; 7 positions match TRBD1. V dropped 7 bases and J dropped 9; count of bases not matched to a gene: 9. Germline V gene data show CDR1 as MNHEY and CDR2 as SMNVEV (reference sequence). The CDR3 covers 14 residues.

The CDR3 region has the DNA TGTGCCAGCAGCCAAGATAGGGCGGGGGGGCTTGAAGATACGCAGTATTTT. Encoded protein: CASSQDRAGGLEDTQYF. The chain employs TRBV3-1 (or the pseudogene TRBV3-2) and TRBJ2-3; 9 bases agree with TRBD2. The CDR3 consists of 17 residues. The ends lost 0 bases at V and 5 bases at J; junction bases unmatched: 9. Germline V gene data show CDR1 as LGHDT and CDR2 as YNNKEL (reference sequence).

Details on this clone: This specimen includes other DNA sequences encoding the same CDR3. The chain couples TRBV2 to TRBJ1-5, with 9 nucleotides matching TRBD1. The CDR3 runs to 14 residues. Germline V gene data show CDR1 as SNHLY and CDR2 as FYNNEI. The trim removed 6 bases at V and 1 base at J, leaving 1 base unmatched. In nucleotides, the CDR3 is TGTGCCAGCAGCGGGACAGGGAGCAATCAGCCCCAGCATTTT. Translated, it gives CASSGTGSNQPQHF. Full variable domain (missing parts from reference TRBV2 and TRBJ1-5): EPEVTQTPSHQVTQMGQEVILRCVPISNHLYFYWYRQILGQKVEFLVSFYNNEISEKSEIFDDQFSVERPDGSNFTLKIRSTKLEDSAMYFCASSGTGSNQPQHFGDGTRLSIL.